This TCR beta chain was sequenced during a study of T cell responses to AZD1222 COVID-19 vaccine. Study findings and constraints: White British ancestry dominated among donors, who included more females, and clonal diversity was possibly underestimated. Spike-wide vaccine-associated CD4 TCRs dominated at 160-218 and 743-854.

This table comes from immunoSEQ multiplex PCR, and its TCRdb copy is limited to in-frame clones, with some not included. The profile covers 240,000 or so clones, with just over 90% appearing a single time and roughly 0.6% taken by the ten largest. V lost 6 bases to trimming and J lost 4 bases, with 10 bases between them. Germline CDR1 and CDR2: SNHLY and FYNNEI. The CDR3 has 12 amino acids. With respect to this clone: Antigen unknown.

V usage is TRBV2 and J usage is TRBJ2-7; no definite D call. The sequencing used peripheral blood, collected on day 0 of AZD1222 vaccination. This TCR was recovered from an adult in good health. CDR3 amino acids: CASRRGEYEQYF. The CDR3 nucleotides read TGTGCCAGCAGAAGAGGAGAATACGAGCAGTACTTC.